This entry features one T cell receptor (beta chain) sequence. Its antigen is not identified. This sample is part of a study of type 1 regulatory T cells. Study background: T-allo10 is a Tr1-enriched, alloantigen-specific CD4 T cell product made in vitro. Regarding the study as a whole: Compared with non-type 1 regulatory T cells, type 1 regulatory T cells showed a more restricted TCR repertoire.

TCRdb re-called the reads through MiXCR, storing one row per CDR3 protein. The profile shows 55,000 to 65,000 distinct CDR3 sequences, 62% of them singletons. The CDR3 totals 15 residues. Trimming left V 4 bases short and J 0 bases short, with 13 bases between. From germline, CDR1 is SGHTA and CDR2 FQGNSA. The chain joins TRBV7-2 to TRBJ2-7, with D unclear. The TCR was taken from a human donor in good health. The sequenced sample consisted of cultured non-Tr1 T cells, either the whole culture or a sorted T cell fraction (not recorded which). The CDR3 DNA reads as TGTGCCAGCAGCTGGAAGCAGGTTAACTCCTACGAGCAGTACTTC. Translation gives CASSWKQVNSYEQYF. Variable domain in full (rest from reference TRBV7-2 and TRBJ2-7): GAGVSQSPSNKVTEKGKDVELRCDPISGHTALYWYRQSLGQGLEFLIYFQGNSAPDKSGLPSDRFSAERTGGSVSTLTIQRTQQEDSAVYLCASSWKQVNSYEQYFGPGTRLTVT.